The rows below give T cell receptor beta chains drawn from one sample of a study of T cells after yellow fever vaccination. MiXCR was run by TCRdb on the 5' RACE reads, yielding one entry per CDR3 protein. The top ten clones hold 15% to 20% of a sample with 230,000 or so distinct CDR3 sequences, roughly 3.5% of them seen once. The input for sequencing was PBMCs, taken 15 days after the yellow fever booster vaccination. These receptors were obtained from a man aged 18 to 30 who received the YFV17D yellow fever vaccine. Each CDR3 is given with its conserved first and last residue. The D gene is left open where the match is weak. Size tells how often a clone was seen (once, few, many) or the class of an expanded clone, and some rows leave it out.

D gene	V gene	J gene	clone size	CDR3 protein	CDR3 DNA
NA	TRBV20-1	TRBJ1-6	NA	CSARQPGDSPLHF	TGCAGTGCTCGGCAACCGGGGGATTCACCCCTCCACTTT
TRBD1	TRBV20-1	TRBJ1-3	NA	CSASPGGELGNTIYF	TGCAGTGCTAGCCCAGGGGGGGAACTTGGAAACACCATATATTTT
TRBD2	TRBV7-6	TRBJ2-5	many	CASSLEAGGLETQYF	TGTGCCAGCAGCTTAGAGGCGGGGGGGCTTGAGACCCAGTACTTC
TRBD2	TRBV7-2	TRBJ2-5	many	CASSLRGGPETQYF	TGTGCCAGCAGCTTACGGGGGGGGCCAGAGACCCAGTACTTC
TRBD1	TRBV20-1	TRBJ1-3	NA	CSALYSRRNIVGTAAGATIYF	TGCAGTGCACTGTACAGCCGCCGAAACATTGTGGGGACAGCCGCTGGGGCCACCATATATTTT
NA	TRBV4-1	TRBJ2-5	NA	CASSHPYGSLQETQYF	TGCGCCAGCAGCCACCCCTATGGCAGCCTCCAAGAGACCCAGTACTTC
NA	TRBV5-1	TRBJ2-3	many	CASSPRLTRNLADTQYF	TGCGCCAGCAGCCCTCGCCTTACTAGAAACCTGGCAGATACGCAGTATTTT
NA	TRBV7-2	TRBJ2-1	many	CASSFHRGQGGEQFF	TGTGCCAGCAGCTTTCACCGGGGCCAGGGGGGTGAGCAGTTCTTC
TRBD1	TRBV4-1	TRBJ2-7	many	CASSQGTGTYEQYF	TGCGCCAGCAGCCAGGGGACAGGGACCTACGAGCAGTACTTC
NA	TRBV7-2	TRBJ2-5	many	CASSSRLRKETQYF	TGTGCCAGCAGCTCCCGGCTCAGGAAAGAGACCCAGTACTTC
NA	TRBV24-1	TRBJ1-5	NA	CATSDSRGGQPQHF	TGTGCCACCAGTGACTCCAGGGGTGGCCAGCCCCAGCATTTT
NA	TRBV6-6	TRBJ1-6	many	CASSLGIKDSPLHF	TGTGCCAGCAGTTTGGGCATTAAAGATTCACCCCTCCACTTT
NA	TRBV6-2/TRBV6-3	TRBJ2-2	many	CASSYSPGENGELFF	TGTGCCAGCAGTTACTCACCGGGAGAGAACGGGGAGCTGTTTTTT
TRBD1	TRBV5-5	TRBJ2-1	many	CASSPYDRGSYNEQFF	TGTGCCAGCAGCCCATACGACAGGGGCTCCTACAATGAGCAGTTCTTC
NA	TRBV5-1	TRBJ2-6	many	CASSFRTSGANVLTF	TGCGCCAGCAGCTTCCGGACCTCTGGGGCCAACGTCCTGACTTTC
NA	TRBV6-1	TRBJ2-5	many	CASRRGETQYF	TGTGCCAGCAGGAGGGGAGAGACCCAGTACTTC
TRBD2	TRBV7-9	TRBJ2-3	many	CASSRSAGSGVSTDTQYF	TGTGCCAGCAGCCGCTCAGCCGGTAGCGGGGTGAGCACAGATACGCAGTATTTT
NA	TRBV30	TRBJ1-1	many	CAWRPGQFSAFF	TGTGCCTGGAGACCCGGACAGTTCTCAGCTTTCTTT
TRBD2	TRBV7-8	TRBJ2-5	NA	CASSLATAGVNRETQYF	TGTGCCAGCAGCTTAGCGACCGCGGGGGTAAACCGGGAGACCCAGTACTTC
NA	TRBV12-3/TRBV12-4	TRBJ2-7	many	CASSPRDTYEQYF	TGTGCCAGCAGTCCCCGGGACACGTACGAGCAGTACTTC
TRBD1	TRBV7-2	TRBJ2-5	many	CASSSVTGGGQETQYF	TGTGCCAGCAGCTCGGTCACAGGGGGCGGACAAGAGACCCAGTACTTC
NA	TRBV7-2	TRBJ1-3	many	CASRARGNSGNTIYF	TGTGCCAGCAGGGCGCGGGGCAACTCTGGAAACACCATATATTTT
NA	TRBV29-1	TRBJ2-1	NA	CSVDGSYNEQFF	TGCAGCGTTGATGGGTCCTACAATGAGCAGTTCTTC
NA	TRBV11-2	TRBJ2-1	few	CASSLGTDDNEQFF	TGTGCCAGCAGCCTCGGGACGGACGACAATGAGCAGTTCTTC
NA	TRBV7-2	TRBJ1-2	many	CASSPYEDSGYTF	TGTGCCAGCAGCCCATACGAAGACTCGGGCTACACCTTC
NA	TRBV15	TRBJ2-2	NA	CATSRGGATGELFF	TGTGCCACCAGCAGAGGGGGGGCCACCGGGGAGCTGTTTTTT
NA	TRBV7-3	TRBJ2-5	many	CASSLFPGQETQYF	TGTGCCAGCAGCTTATTTCCAGGTCAAGAGACCCAGTACTTC
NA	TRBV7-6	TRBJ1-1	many	CASSQMGGDWTEAFF	TGTGCCAGCAGCCAAATGGGGGGCGATTGGACTGAAGCTTTCTTT
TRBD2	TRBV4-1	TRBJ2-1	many	CASSQDLTSGESYNEQFF	TGCGCCAGCAGCCAAGATCTCACTAGCGGGGAGTCCTACAATGAGCAGTTCTTC
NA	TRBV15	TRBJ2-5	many	CATSRDYNPTGPMGF	TGTGCCACCAGCAGAGATTACAATCCCACGGGACCCATGGGCTTC
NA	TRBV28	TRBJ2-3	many	CASSLAGKGTQYF	TGTGCCAGCAGTTTGGCTGGGAAAGGTACGCAGTATTTT
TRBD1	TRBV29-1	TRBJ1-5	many	CSVSTTGGGHQPQHF	TGCAGCGTCAGCACCACAGGGGGTGGGCATCAGCCCCAGCATTTT
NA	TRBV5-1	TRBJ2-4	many	CASSYPGDDIQYF	TGCGCCAGCAGCTATCCTGGTGATGACATTCAGTACTTC
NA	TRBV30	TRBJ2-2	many	CAWSVTLTGELFF	TGTGCCTGGAGTGTAACCCTCACCGGGGAGCTGTTTTTT
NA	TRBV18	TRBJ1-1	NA	CASSLTDQGNTEAFF	TGTGCCAGCTCACTCACTGATCAGGGTAACACTGAAGCTTTCTTT
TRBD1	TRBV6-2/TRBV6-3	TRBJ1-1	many	CARTGASAEMNTEAFF	TGTGCCCGTACAGGGGCCTCGGCCGAAATGAACACTGAAGCTTTCTTT
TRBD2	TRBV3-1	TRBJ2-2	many	CASSQVPSGGADTGELFF	TGTGCCAGCAGCCAAGTCCCTAGCGGGGGGGCGGACACCGGGGAGCTGTTTTTT
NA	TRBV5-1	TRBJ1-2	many	CASSPRVLNYGYTF	TGCGCCAGCAGCCCCCGGGTGCTGAACTATGGCTACACCTTC
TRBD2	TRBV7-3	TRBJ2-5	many	CASSLLGGESETQYF	TGTGCCAGCAGCCTCCTCGGGGGGGAGAGTGAGACCCAGTACTTC
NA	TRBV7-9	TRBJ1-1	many	CASSSKQEFTEAFF	TGTGCCAGCAGCTCGAAACAGGAATTCACTGAAGCTTTCTTT
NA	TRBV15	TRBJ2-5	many	CATSGPLSGETQYF	TGTGCCACCAGCGGGCCGCTATCGGGGGAGACCCAGTACTTC
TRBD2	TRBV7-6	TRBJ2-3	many	CASSPLGSGVGQYF	TGTGCCAGCAGCCCCTTGGGTAGCGGGGTTGGGCAGTATTTT
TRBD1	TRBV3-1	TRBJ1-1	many	CASSQGGDRGAFF	TGTGCCAGCAGCCAAGGGGGGGACAGGGGCGCTTTCTTT
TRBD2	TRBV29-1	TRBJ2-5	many	CSVGLAGGQETQYF	TGCAGCGTAGGACTAGCGGGGGGGCAAGAGACCCAGTACTTC
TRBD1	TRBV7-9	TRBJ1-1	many	CASPTWGQGYTEAFF	TGTGCCAGCCCAACCTGGGGACAGGGGTATACTGAAGCTTTCTTT
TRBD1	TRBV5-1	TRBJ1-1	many	CASSSGQGVRTEAFF	TGCGCCAGCAGCTCAGGACAGGGGGTAAGGACTGAAGCTTTCTTT
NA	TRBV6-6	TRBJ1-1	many	CASSYSKEVSGTEAFF	TGTGCCAGCAGTTACTCGAAAGAGGTATCTGGCACTGAAGCTTTCTTT
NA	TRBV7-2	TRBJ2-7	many	CASSLDWQGFSYEQYF	TGTGCCAGCAGCTTAGATTGGCAGGGTTTTTCCTACGAGCAGTACTTC
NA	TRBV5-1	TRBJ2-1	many	CASSLTEKGYNEQFF	TGCGCCAGCAGCCTGACAGAGAAGGGCTACAATGAGCAGTTCTTC
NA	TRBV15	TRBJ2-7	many	CATSREGTAPEQYF	TGTGCCACCAGCAGAGAGGGCACGGCACCCGAGCAGTACTTC
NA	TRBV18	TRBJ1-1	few	CASSQSLLGGNTEAFF	TGTGCCAGCTCACAATCTCTCTTAGGGGGGAACACTGAAGCTTTCTTT
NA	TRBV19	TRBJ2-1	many	CASSMGQYPYNEQFF	TGTGCCAGTAGTATGGGACAATACCCCTACAATGAGCAGTTCTTC
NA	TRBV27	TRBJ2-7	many	CASSLSGPYEQYF	TGTGCCAGCAGTTTATCTGGCCCCTACGAGCAGTACTTC
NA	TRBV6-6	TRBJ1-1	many	CASSVGHLERTEAFF	TGTGCCAGCTCCGTGGGGCACCTAGAAAGGACTGAAGCTTTCTTT
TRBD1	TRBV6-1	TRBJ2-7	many	CASSPTGAYEQYF	TGTGCCAGCAGCCCTACAGGGGCCTACGAGCAGTACTTC
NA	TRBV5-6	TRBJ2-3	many	CASSFVGSSTDTQYF	TGTGCCAGCAGCTTCGTGGGGTCTAGCACAGATACGCAGTATTTT
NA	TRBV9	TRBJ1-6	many	CASSRGGGRGSPLHF	TGTGCCAGCAGTAGAGGCGGTGGCAGGGGTTCACCCCTCCACTTT